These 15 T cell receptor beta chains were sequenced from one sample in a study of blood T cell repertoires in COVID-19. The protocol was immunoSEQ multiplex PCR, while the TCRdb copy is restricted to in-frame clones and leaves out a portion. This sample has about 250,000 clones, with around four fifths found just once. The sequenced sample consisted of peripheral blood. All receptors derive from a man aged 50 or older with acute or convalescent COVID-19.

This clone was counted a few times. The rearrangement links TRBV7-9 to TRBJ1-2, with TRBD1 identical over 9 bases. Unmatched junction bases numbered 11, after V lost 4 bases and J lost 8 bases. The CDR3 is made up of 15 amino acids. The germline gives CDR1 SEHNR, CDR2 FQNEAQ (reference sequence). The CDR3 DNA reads TGTGCCAGCAGCTCTCTGGGACAGGGACCAGAAGGCTACACCTTC. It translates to CASSSLGQGPEGYTF.

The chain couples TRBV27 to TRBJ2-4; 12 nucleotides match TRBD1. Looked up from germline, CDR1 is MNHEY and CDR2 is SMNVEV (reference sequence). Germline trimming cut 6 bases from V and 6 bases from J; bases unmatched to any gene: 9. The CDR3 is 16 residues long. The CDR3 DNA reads TGTGCCAGCAGCAATCGGGACAGGGGGCGCGGAAACATTCAGTACTTC. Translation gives CASSNRDRGRGNIQYF.

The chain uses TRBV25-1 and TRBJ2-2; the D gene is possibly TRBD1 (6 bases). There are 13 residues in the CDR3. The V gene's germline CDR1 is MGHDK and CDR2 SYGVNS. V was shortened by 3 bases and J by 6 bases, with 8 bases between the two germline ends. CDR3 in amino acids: CASSDSGAGELFF. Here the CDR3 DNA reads TGTGCCAGCAGTGATTCAGGGGCCGGGGAGCTGTTTTTT. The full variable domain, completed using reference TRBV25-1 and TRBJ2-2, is EADIYQTPRYLVIGTGKKITLECSQTMGHDKMYWYQQDPGMELHLIHYSYGVNSTEKGDLSSESTVSRIRTEHFPLTLESARPSHTSQYLCASSDSGAGELFFGEGSRLTVL.

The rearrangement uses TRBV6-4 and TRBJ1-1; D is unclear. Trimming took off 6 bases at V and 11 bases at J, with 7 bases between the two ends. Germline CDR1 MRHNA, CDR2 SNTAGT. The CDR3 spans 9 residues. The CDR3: CASRPGAFF. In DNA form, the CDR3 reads TGTGCCAGCAGGCCCGGGGCTTTCTTT.

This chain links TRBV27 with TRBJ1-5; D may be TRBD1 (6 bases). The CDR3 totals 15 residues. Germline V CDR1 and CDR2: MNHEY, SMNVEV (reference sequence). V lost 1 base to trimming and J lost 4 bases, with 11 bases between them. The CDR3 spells CASSLWAGANQPQHF. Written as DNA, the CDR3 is TGTGCCAGCAGTTTATGGGCAGGGGCTAATCAGCCCCAGCATTTT.

The CDR3 nucleotides read TGTGCCATCAGACTAGCGGACTCCCCCTATGGCTACACCTTC. Its translation is CAIRLADSPYGYTF. This chain links TRBV10-3 with TRBJ1-2; D gene unclear. Germline-derived CDR1 and CDR2 are ENHRY and SYGVKD. This CDR3 has 14 amino acids. Trimming removed 6 bases at V and 4 bases at J, with 15 bases between.

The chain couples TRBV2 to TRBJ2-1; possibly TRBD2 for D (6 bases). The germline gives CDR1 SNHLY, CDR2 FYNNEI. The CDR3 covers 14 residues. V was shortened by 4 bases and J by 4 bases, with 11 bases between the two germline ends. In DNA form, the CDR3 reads TGTGCCAGCAGTGGGACTCGGGGGTACAATGAGCAGTTCTTC. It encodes CASSGTRGYNEQFF.

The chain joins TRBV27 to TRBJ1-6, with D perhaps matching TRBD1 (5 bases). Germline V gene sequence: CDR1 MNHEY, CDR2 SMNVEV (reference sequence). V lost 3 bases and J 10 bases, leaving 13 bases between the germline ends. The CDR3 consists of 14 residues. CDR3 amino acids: CASSFEGEGSPLHF. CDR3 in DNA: TGTGCCAGCAGTTTTGAAGGGGAAGGCTCACCCCTCCACTTT.

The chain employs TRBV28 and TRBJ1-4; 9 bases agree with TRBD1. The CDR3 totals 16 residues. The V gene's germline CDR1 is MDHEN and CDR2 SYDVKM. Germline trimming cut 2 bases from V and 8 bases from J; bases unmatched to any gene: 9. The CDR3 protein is CASSLRETGGSEKLFF. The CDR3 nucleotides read TGTGCCAGCAGTTTAAGGGAGACAGGGGGATCGGAAAAACTGTTTTTT.

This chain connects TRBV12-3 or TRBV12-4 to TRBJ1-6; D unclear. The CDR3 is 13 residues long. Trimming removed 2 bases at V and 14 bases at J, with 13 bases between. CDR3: CASSLTPKQTLHF. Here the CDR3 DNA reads TGTGCCAGCAGTTTAACCCCAAAACAGACCCTCCACTTT.

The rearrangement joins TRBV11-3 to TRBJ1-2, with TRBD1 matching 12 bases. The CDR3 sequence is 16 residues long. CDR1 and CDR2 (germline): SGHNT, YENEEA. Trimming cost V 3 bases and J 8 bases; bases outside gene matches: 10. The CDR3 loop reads CASSFGTGGAIDGYTF. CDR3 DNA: TGTGCCAGCAGCTTCGGGACAGGGGGCGCGATAGACGGCTACACCTTC.

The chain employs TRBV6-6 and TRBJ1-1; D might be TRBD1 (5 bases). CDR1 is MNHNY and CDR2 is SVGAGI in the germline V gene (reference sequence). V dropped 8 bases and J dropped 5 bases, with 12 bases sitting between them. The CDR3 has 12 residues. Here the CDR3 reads CASSTGGTEAFF. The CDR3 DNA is TGTGCCAGCTCAACGGGGGGTACTGAAGCTTTCTTT.

The CDR3 protein is CASSSTPAGELFF. As DNA, the CDR3 is TGTGCCAGCAGCTCAACTCCGGCCGGGGAGCTGTTTTTT. This chain joins TRBV7-9 and TRBJ2-2; no clear D. Germline CDR1 SEHNR, CDR2 FQNEAQ (reference sequence). This CDR3 region has 13 residues. Trimming left V 4 bases short and J 6 bases short, with 9 bases between.

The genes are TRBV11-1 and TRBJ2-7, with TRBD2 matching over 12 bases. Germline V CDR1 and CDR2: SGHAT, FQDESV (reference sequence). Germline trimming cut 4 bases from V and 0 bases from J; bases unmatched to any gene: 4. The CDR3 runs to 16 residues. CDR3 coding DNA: TGTGCCAGCAGCTCCCGGACTAGCGGGGTCTCCTACGAGCAGTACTTC. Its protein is CASSSRTSGVSYEQYF.

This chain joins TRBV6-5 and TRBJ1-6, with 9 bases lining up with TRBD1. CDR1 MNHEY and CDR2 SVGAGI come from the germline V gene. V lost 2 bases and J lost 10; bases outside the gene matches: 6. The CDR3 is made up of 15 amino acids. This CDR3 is CASSYQGTGNSPLHF. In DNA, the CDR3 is TGTGCCAGCAGTTACCAAGGGACAGGGAACTCACCCCTCCACTTT.